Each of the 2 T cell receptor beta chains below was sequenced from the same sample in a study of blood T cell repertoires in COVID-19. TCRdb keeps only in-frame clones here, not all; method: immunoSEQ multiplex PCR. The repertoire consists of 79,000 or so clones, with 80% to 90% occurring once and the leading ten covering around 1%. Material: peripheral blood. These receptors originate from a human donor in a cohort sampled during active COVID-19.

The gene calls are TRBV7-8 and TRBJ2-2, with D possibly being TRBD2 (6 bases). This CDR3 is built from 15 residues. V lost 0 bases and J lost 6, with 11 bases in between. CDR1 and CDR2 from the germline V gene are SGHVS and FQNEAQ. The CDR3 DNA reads TGTGCCAGCAGCTTAGCGACTAGTGGCTCCGGGGAGCTGTTTTTT. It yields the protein CASSLATSGSGELFF.

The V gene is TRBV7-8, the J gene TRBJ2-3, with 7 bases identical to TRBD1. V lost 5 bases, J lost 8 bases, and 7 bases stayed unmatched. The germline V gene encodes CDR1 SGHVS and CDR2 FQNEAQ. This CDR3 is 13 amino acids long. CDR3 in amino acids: CASSGRPGGTQYF. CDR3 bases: TGTGCCAGCAGCGGCCGCCCAGGGGGTACGCAGTATTTT. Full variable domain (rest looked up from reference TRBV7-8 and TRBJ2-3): GAGVSQSPRYKVAKRGQDVALRCDPISGHVSLFWYQQALGQGPEFLTYFQNEAQLDKSGLPSDRFFAERPEGSVSTLKIQRTQQEDSAVYLCASSGRPGGTQYFGPGTRLTVL.